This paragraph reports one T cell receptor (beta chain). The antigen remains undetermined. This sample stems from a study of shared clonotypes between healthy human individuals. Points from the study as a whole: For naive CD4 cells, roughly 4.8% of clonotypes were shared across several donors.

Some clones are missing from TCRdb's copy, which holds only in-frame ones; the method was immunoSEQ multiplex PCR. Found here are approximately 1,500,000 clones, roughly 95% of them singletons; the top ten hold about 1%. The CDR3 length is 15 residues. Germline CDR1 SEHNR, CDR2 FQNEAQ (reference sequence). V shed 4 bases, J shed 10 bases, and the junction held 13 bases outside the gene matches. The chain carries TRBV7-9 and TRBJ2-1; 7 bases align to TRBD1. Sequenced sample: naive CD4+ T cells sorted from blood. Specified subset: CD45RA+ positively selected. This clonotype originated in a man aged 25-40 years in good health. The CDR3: CASSSGQTYNEEQFF. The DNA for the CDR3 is TGTGCCAGCAGCTCGGGACAGACTTACAATGAAGAGCAGTTCTTC.